These 20 T cell receptor beta chains share one sample of origin, sequenced in a study of blood T cell repertoires in COVID-19. The method was immunoSEQ multiplex PCR; TCRdb's version includes in-frame clones alone and lacks a portion of them. The sample lists fewer than 85,000 clones; around 88% were seen once. Sequencing input: peripheral blood. These receptors all stem from an older woman with acute or convalescent COVID-19.

The chain has TRBV12-3 or TRBV12-4 and TRBJ1-2, with a possible D match to TRBD1 (5 bases). V was pared by 2 bases and J by 5 bases, with 6 bases between. This CDR3 is built from 12 residues. CDR3 nucleotide sequence: TGTGCCAGCAGTTTACGGGGGTATGGCTACACCTTC. Translated: CASSLRGYGYTF.

The chain has TRBV6-5 and TRBJ2-7; the D is unclear. CDR3 length: 14 residues. The germline V and J ends were trimmed by 4 bases and 2 bases, with 12 bases remaining between them. Germline CDR1 is MNHEY and CDR2 is SVGAGI. The CDR3 DNA follows: TGTGCCAGCAGTTCAGGCTTATTCACCTACGAGCAGTACTTC. It encodes CASSSGLFTYEQYF.

This chain links TRBV6-5 with TRBJ1-6; tentative D call: TRBD1 (5 bases). V lost 8 bases, J lost 6 bases, and 14 bases lay in between. Germline V gene sequence: CDR1 MNHEY, CDR2 SVGAGI. The CDR3 covers 14 residues. In nucleotides, the CDR3 is TGTGCCAGCGGCAGGGCGGGGGGTAATTCACCCCTCCACTTT. This encodes CASGRAGGNSPLHF.

This chain links TRBV5-1 with TRBJ1-3; 9 positions agree with TRBD1. This CDR3 is built from 16 residues. The V gene's germline CDR1 is SGHRS and CDR2 YFSETQ. J was trimmed by 1 base and V by 3 bases; bases with no gene match: 5. CDR3 bases: TGCGCCAGCAGCTCGGGACAGGGAGTTTCTGGAAACACCATATATTTT. It translates to CASSSGQGVSGNTIYF.

The V and J genes are TRBV24-1 and TRBJ2-7, with 10 bases aligning to TRBD2. V dropped 4 bases and J dropped 4; count of bases not matched to a gene: 6. The CDR3 extends over 15 amino acids. Germline V gene data show CDR1 as KGHDR and CDR2 as SFDVKD. The CDR3 nucleotides read TGTGCCACCAGTGAGTCCGGTAGCGGGAGGTACGAGCAGTACTTC. Its protein product is CATSESGSGRYEQYF.

The chain uses TRBV5-4 and TRBJ2-5; D is possibly TRBD2 (6 bases). V was trimmed by 8 bases and J by 5 bases, leaving 19 bases between them. Looked up from germline, CDR1 is SGHNT and CDR2 is YYREEE (reference sequence). The CDR3 runs 14 residues. In DNA form, the CDR3 reads TGTGCCAGTCCTTCGTCTAGCGTCGGGGAGACCCAGTACTTC. Translating it yields CASPSSSVGETQYF.

As regards this clone: Germline is not matched at one junction end, which may reflect a read error. The J gene is TRBJ2-1, the V gene TRBV6-5; 8 nucleotides line up with TRBD2. Germline V gene lookup returns CDR1 MNHEY and CDR2 SVGAGI. The CDR3 runs to 16 residues. This CDR3 reads CASNYSSAGVYNEQFF. As DNA, the CDR3 is TGTGCCAGCAATTACTCGTCAGCGGGAGTCTACAATGAGCAGTTCTTC.

The chain is built from TRBV7-9 and TRBJ1-2, with D tentatively TRBD1 (5 bases). The CDR3 has 15 residues. The V end lost 1 base, the J end lost 0 bases, and 9 bases lay between the germline ends. Germline assignment: CDR1 SEHNR and CDR2 FQNEAQ (reference sequence). CDR3 loop: CASSLGRATNYGYTF. CDR3 nucleotide sequence: TGTGCCAGCAGCTTAGGCAGGGCCACTAACTATGGCTACACCTTC. The full variable domain, in which reference TRBV7-9 and TRBJ1-2 provide the parts outside the CDR3, is DTGVSQNPRHKITKRGQNVTFRCDPISEHNRLYWYRQTLGQGPEFLTYFQNEAQLEKSRLLSDRFSAERPKGSFSTLEIQRTEQGDSAMYLCASSLGRATNYGYTFGSGTRLTVV.

This sequence joins TRBV5-1 and TRBJ1-2; possibly TRBD1 for D (6 bases). This CDR3 has 13 amino acids. With 2 bases removed from V and 6 bases from J, the gap between germline ends came to 11 bases. The germline gives CDR1 SGHRS, CDR2 YFSETQ. The CDR3 region has the DNA TGCGCCAGCAGCTTCGGGGGGCGCGATGGCTACACCTTC. Translation gives CASSFGGRDGYTF.

The chain carries TRBV5-8 and TRBJ1-1, with D unresolved. The germline V gene encodes CDR1 SGHTS and CDR2 YDEGEE. Trimming removed 4 bases from V and 2 bases from J, with 15 bases in between. The CDR3 is 15 amino acids. CDR3 sequence: CASSRGLTVNTEAFF. In DNA, the CDR3 is TGTGCCAGCAGCCGAGGGCTGACGGTAAACACTGAAGCTTTCTTT.

The J gene is TRBJ1-2, the V gene TRBV6-5; TRBD1 matches 7 bases. Losses at the gene ends were 6 bases for V and 7 bases for J; bases not matched to a gene: 11. The CDR3 contains 14 residues. Germline values: CDR1 MNHEY, CDR2 SVGAGI. The CDR3, as DNA: TGTGCCAGCAGACCATACGAGGGGGCGGGTGGCTACACCTTC. This sequence encodes CASRPYEGAGGYTF.

The chain combines TRBV7-8 with TRBJ2-7; perhaps TRBD2 as D (5 bases). The V end was cut by 9 bases, the J end by 6 bases, with 24 bases between. CDR1 is SGHVS and CDR2 is FQNEAQ in the germline V gene. The CDR3 runs 15 residues. The DNA of the CDR3 is TGTGCCAGTCAATCCTTAGCTAGCCCCCTAAGCGAGCAGTACTTC. Residues: CASQSLASPLSEQYF.

The chain is built from TRBV30 and TRBJ2-2; 7 nucleotides match TRBD2. Germline V gives CDR1 GTSNPN, CDR2 SVGIG (reference sequence). The V gene end was trimmed by 2 bases and the J gene end by 6 bases; junction bases not matched to a gene: 9. This CDR3 is 15 amino acids long. The CDR3 DNA reads as TGTGCCTGGAGTTGGGGGGAGGGTTTTGCCGGGGAGCTGTTTTTT. It specifies CAWSWGEGFAGELFF. The full variable domain, with the rest looked up from reference TRBV30 and TRBJ2-2, is SQTIHQWPATLVQPVGSPLSLECTVEGTSNPNLYWYRQAAGRGLQLLFYSVGIGQISSEVPQNLSASRPQDRQFILSSKKLLLSDSGFYLCAWSWGEGFAGELFFGEGSRLTVL.

This rearrangement joins TRBV5-1 to TRBJ1-6; weak D call: TRBD1 (6 bases). Trimming took 2 bases from V and 14 from J, leaving 14 bases between them. The CDR3 has 13 amino acids. In germline, CDR1 is SGHRS, CDR2 YFSETQ. CDR3 amino acids: CASSFREGGSLHF. CDR3 nucleotides: TGCGCCAGCAGCTTCCGGGAAGGGGGATCCCTCCACTTT.

This clone was observed many times. This chain connects TRBV24-1 to TRBJ1-3; 7 bases map to TRBD1. Germline V CDR1 and CDR2: KGHDR, SFDVKD. V gave up 3 bases and J gave up 1 base; unmatched junction bases: 11. This CDR3 is built from 18 residues. CDR3 bases: TGTGCCACCAGTGATCCCGAAGACCAGGGGGTTTCTGGAAACACCATATATTTT. It encodes CATSDPEDQGVSGNTIYF.

This clone was recorded a few times. This CDR3 is CASSFTRVPDTQYF. CDR3 bases: TGTGCCAGCAGCTTTACGCGGGTCCCAGATACGCAGTATTTT. V usage is TRBV7-2 and J usage is TRBJ2-3; TRBD2 is a possible D gene (5 bases). V was clipped by 3 bases and J by 4 bases, with 11 bases between them. The CDR3 extends over 14 amino acids. Germline V lookup: CDR1 SGHTA, CDR2 FQGNSA.

The rearrangement links TRBV19 to TRBJ1-2; 7 nucleotides line up with TRBD1. The trim removed 9 bases at V and 5 bases at J, leaving 9 bases unmatched. CDR1 and CDR2 (germline): LNHDA, SQIVND (reference sequence). The CDR3 loop spans 13 amino acids. In nucleotides, the CDR3 is TGTGCCAGCAGTCTCGACAGGGAATATGGCTACACCTTC. Translated, it gives CASSLDREYGYTF. The full variable domain, in which reference TRBV19 and TRBJ1-2 provide the parts outside the CDR3, is DGGITQSPKYLFRKEGQNVTLSCEQNLNHDAMYWYRQDPGQGLRLIYYSQIVNDFQKGDIAEGYSVSREKKESFPLTVTSAQKNPTAFYLCASSLDREYGYTFGSGTRLTVV.

The table lists this clone with a count of one. V is TRBV6-2 or TRBV6-3 and J is TRBJ1-5; D is uncertain. Germline CDR1 reads MNHEY; CDR2 reads SVGEGT. With 2 bases removed from V and 4 bases from J, the gap between germline ends came to 9 bases. The CDR3 length is 14 residues. This chain's CDR3 is CASSYDGVNQPQHF. The DNA for the CDR3 is TGTGCCAGCAGTTACGACGGGGTAAATCAGCCCCAGCATTTT.

The chain carries TRBV15 and TRBJ1-2; D is possibly TRBD1 (6 bases). The CDR3 runs 13 residues. Trimming shortened V by 5 bases and J by 5 bases, and 12 bases separated the two germline ends. Germline V gives CDR1 LNHNV, CDR2 YYDKDF (reference sequence). CDR3 DNA sequence: TGTGCCACCAGCCGACTCGGGACATATGGCTACACCTTC. This gives the protein CATSRLGTYGYTF.

The V and J genes are TRBV5-6 and TRBJ1-2, with 7 nucleotides matching TRBD1. Per germline, CDR1 SGHDT and CDR2 YYEEEE. The V gene end was trimmed by 3 bases and the J gene end by 5 bases; junction bases not matched to a gene: 10. The CDR3 is made up of 15 amino acids. The CDR3 DNA reads as TGTGCCAGCAGCTCTCCGGGACAGACAATTTATGGCTACACCTTC. This encodes CASSSPGQTIYGYTF.